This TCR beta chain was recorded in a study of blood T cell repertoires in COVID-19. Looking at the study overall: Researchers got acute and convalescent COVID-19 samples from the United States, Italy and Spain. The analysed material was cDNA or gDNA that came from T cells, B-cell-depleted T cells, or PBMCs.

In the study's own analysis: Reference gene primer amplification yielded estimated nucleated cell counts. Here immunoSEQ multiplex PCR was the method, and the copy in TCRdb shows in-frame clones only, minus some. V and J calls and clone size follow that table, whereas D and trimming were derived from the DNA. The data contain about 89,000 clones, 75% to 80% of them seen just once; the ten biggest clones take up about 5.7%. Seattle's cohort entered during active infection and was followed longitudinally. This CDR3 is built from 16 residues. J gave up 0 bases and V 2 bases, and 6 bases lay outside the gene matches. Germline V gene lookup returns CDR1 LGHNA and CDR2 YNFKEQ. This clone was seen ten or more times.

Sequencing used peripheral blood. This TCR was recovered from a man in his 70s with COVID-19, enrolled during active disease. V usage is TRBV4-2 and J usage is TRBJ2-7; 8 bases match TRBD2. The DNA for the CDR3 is TGTGCCAGCAGCCAATCACTAGCGGAAGACTCCTACGAGCAGTACTTC. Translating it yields CASSQSLAEDSYEQYF.